This passage covers 25 T cell receptor beta chains from one sample sequenced in a study of metastatic and nonmetastatic thyroid tumors. Every patient underwent thyroid surgery untreated. MiXCR re-clonotyped the PCR reads for TCRdb. The repertoire has approximately 74,000 clones, 11% to 15% of them found once; the top ten carry approximately 6.1%. Sequencing input: blood. These receptors were taken from a male donor with papillary thyroid cancer or a benign thyroid nodule (not recorded which). Some clones in this sample may be carry-over from other donors' samples.

This clone was seen many times. The chain couples TRBV5-6 to TRBJ2-1; TRBD2 might be the D (5 bases). V was pared by 4 bases and J by 10 bases, with 15 bases between. Germline lookup yields CDR1 SGHDT and CDR2 YYEEEE. The CDR3 extends over 13 amino acids. The CDR3 coding sequence is TGTGCCAGCAGCCGTTTGGTGGAGCGGGAGCAGTTCTTC. Translating gives CASSRLVEREQFF. The full variable domain, in which reference TRBV5-6 and TRBJ2-1 provide the parts outside the CDR3, is DAGVTQSPTHLIKTRGQQVTLRCSPKSGHDTVSWYQQALGQGPQFIFQYYEEEERQRGNFPDRFSGHQFPNYSSELNVNALLLGDSALYLCASSRLVEREQFFGPGTRLTVL.

This clone was seen repeatedly, ten times or more. The chain couples TRBV10-3 to TRBJ1-2; D is possibly TRBD1 (6 bases). This CDR3 region has 13 residues. Germline CDR1 and CDR2: ENHRY and SYGVKD. Trimming removed 10 bases from V and 1 base from J, with 13 bases in between. The CDR3 protein is CATRQDLNYGYTF. The CDR3 DNA is TGTGCCACAAGACAGGACCTTAACTATGGCTACACCTTC.

This clone was seen many times. The V and J genes are TRBV2 and TRBJ2-7, with D possibly being TRBD1 (5 bases). The CDR3 contains 13 residues. CDR1 is SNHLY, CDR2 FYNNEI, per germline. Trimming took 8 bases from V and 3 from J, leaving 14 bases between them. The DNA for the CDR3 is TGTGCCAGCTTAAGAGACAGAAACTACGAGCAGTACTTC. Its protein product is CASLRDRNYEQYF.

In its sample, this clone was seen many times. This chain joins TRBV19 and TRBJ1-2; possible D gene TRBD1, 5 bases. The CDR3 consists of 13 residues. V was pared by 4 bases and J by 5 bases, with 11 bases between. Germline V lookup: CDR1 LNHDA, CDR2 SQIVND (reference sequence). The CDR3 reads CASSTGTDYGYTF. The CDR3 nucleotides read TGTGCCAGTAGTACCGGGACGGATTATGGCTACACCTTC.

There are many counts of this clone. V is TRBV2 and J is TRBJ2-3; 10 bases match TRBD2. Germline-derived CDR1 and CDR2 are SNHLY and FYNNEI. V was clipped by 6 bases and J by 1 base; unmatched bases: 4. The CDR3 sequence is 15 residues long. The CDR3, as DNA: TGTGCCAGCAGCAGAGGACTAGCGGGCACAGATACGCAGTATTTT. This encodes CASSRGLAGTDTQYF.

The V gene is TRBV20-1, the J gene TRBJ2-2, with TRBD2 matching over 12 bases. V lost 2 bases to trimming and J lost 6 bases; unmatched junction nucleotides: 4. This CDR3 is 15 amino acids long. The germline V gene encodes CDR1 DFQATT and CDR2 SNEGSKA (reference sequence). The DNA for the CDR3 is TGCAGTGCTAGAAGGGCTAGCGGGAGGGCCGGGGAGCTGTTTTTT. Translating gives CSARRASGRAGELFF.

This clone has ten or more counts. This sequence may be a read error, since a much larger clone differs from it by one base. Other DNA sequences in the sample encode the same CDR3. The J gene is TRBJ2-1, the V gene TRBV5-4; D remains ambiguous. CDR1 and CDR2 from the germline V gene are SGHNT and YYREEE (reference sequence). The CDR3 is made up of 11 amino acids. Trimming pared 4 bases from V and 2 bases from J, leaving 1 base between. This CDR3 is CASSAYNEQFF. The CDR3 region has the DNA TGTGCCAGCAGCGCCTACAATGAGCAGTTCTTC.

There are many counts of this clone. The J gene is TRBJ1-6, the V gene TRBV4-1; D is possibly TRBD1 (5 bases). V was trimmed by 4 bases and J by 12 bases, leaving 16 bases between them. This CDR3 region has 14 residues. Germline V gives CDR1 MGHRA, CDR2 YSYEKL. In DNA, the CDR3 is TGCGCCAGCAGCCCTAGGGAGGGGCTCGAACCCCTCCACTTT. It yields the protein CASSPREGLEPLHF.

This clone was counted at least ten times. V and J are TRBV20-1 and TRBJ2-7, with 7 bases aligning to TRBD2. The germline V gene has CDR1 DFQATT and CDR2 SNEGSKA (reference sequence). The V gene end was trimmed by 6 bases and the J gene end by 6 bases; junction bases not matched to a gene: 14. The CDR3 is made up of 14 amino acids. The DNA for the CDR3 is TGCAGTGCGCCCAGATCGGGGAGGGTGGGCGAGCAGTACTTC. It codes for CSAPRSGRVGEQYF.

In its sample, this clone was seen many times. The V and J genes are TRBV5-6 and TRBJ2-7, with TRBD1 matching over 8 bases. The CDR3 consists of 15 residues. The germline V gene has CDR1 SGHDT and CDR2 YYEEEE. With V trimmed by 3 bases and J by 3 bases, 8 bases remained unmatched. CDR3 in DNA: TGTGCCAGCAGCTCCCGAGGACAGGGATTCTACGAGCAGTACTTC. Translation gives CASSSRGQGFYEQYF.

The sample holds many counts of this clone. This chain uses TRBV19 with TRBJ1-1, with 8 bases aligning to TRBD1. In germline, CDR1 is LNHDA, CDR2 SQIVND (reference sequence). Trimming took 3 bases from V and 2 from J; bases not matched to a gene: 5. The CDR3 spans 15 residues. For the CDR3, the DNA is TGTGCCAGTAGTATGAACAGGGGGGGAAACACTGAAGCTTTCTTT. It translates to CASSMNRGGNTEAFF. The variable domain in full, with the rest retrieved from reference TRBV19 and TRBJ1-1, is DGGITQSPKYLFRKEGQNVTLSCEQNLNHDAMYWYRQDPGQGLRLIYYSQIVNDFQKGDIAEGYSVSREKKESFPLTVTSAQKNPTAFYLCASSMNRGGNTEAFFGQGTRLTVV.

This clone has at least ten counts. This chain uses TRBV9 with TRBJ2-1; either TRBD1 or TRBD2 may supply D (7 bases each). The CDR3 is 15 amino acids. The germline V and J ends were trimmed by 0 bases and 7 bases, with 14 bases remaining between them. CDR1 SGDLS and CDR2 YYNGEE come from the germline V gene. The CDR3 nucleotides read TGTGCCAGCAGCGTAGCGGGCAGGGGGGGAAATGAGCAGTTCTTC. Its protein product is CASSVAGRGGNEQFF. Looking up the rest from reference TRBV9 and TRBJ2-1 gives the full variable domain: DSGVTQTPKHLITATGQRVTLRCSPRSGDLSVYWYQQSLDQGLQFLIQYYNGEERAKGNILERFSAQQFPDLHSELNLSSLELGDSALYFCASSVAGRGGNEQFFGPGTRLTVL.

This clone has a count of ten or more. This chain connects TRBV6-1 to TRBJ1-1; TRBD1 matches 7 bases. CDR3 length: 16 amino acids. Germline assignment: CDR1 MNHNS and CDR2 SASEGT. V lost 4 bases to trimming and J lost 1 base; unmatched junction nucleotides: 9. The CDR3 reads CASSAPGGFRNTEAFF. In DNA form, the CDR3 reads TGTGCCAGCAGTGCTCCAGGGGGGTTCAGGAACACTGAAGCTTTCTTT.

This clone was observed at least ten times. The CDR3 coding sequence is TGTGCCAGCAGTCGCTCAGGACAAGGCCTAGGGAACACTGAAGCTTTCTTT. It specifies CASSRSGQGLGNTEAFF. This chain links TRBV6-1 with TRBJ1-1; D may be TRBD1 (5 bases). This CDR3 has 17 residues. The V gene lost 5 bases and the J gene lost 1 base, with 20 bases spanning the gap. CDR1 MNHNS and CDR2 SASEGT come from the germline V gene.

This clone has ten or more counts. The chain combines TRBV6-1 with TRBJ1-1; unclear D gene. CDR1 MNHNS and CDR2 SASEGT come from the germline V gene. The CDR3 totals 15 residues. V was shortened by 10 bases and J by 1 base, with 19 bases between the two germline ends. Here the CDR3 reads CATPRGLEGNTEAFF. The CDR3 DNA follows: TGTGCCACCCCGAGAGGGTTAGAGGGGAACACTGAAGCTTTCTTT.

This clone was recorded at least ten times. The rearrangement links TRBV18 to TRBJ2-3; D ambiguous. This CDR3 contains 13 residues. Trimming cost V 6 bases and J 6 bases, with 13 bases left between them. Germline V gene data show CDR1 as KGHSH and CDR2 as LQKENI. DNA for the CDR3: TGTGCCAGCTCTCCCGACTTGAGGGATACGCAGTATTTT. Its protein is CASSPDLRDTQYF.

This clone was seen repeatedly, ten times or more. The rearrangement uses TRBV19 and TRBJ1-2, with D uncertain. Trimming cost V 3 bases and J 7 bases, with 9 bases left between them. The CDR3 sequence is 12 residues long. Germline CDR1 is LNHDA and CDR2 is SQIVND (reference sequence). In nucleotides, the CDR3 is TGTGCCAGTAGTATGGGAGGGAGTGGCTACACCTTC. It is translated as CASSMGGSGYTF.

In this sample, this clone turned up many times. The chain has TRBV5-1 and TRBJ1-2, with D uncertain. This CDR3 comprises 13 residues. V was clipped by 4 bases and J by 14 bases, with 21 bases between them. CDR1 is SGHRS and CDR2 is YFSETQ in the germline V gene. The CDR3 DNA is TGCGCCAGCAGCGAAGTCCCGGGAGCCGGTGTAACCTTC. It codes for CASSEVPGAGVTF.

This clone turned up a few times. This is likely a read error, given that the CDR3 carries no conserved phenylalanine or tryptophan at its end. V is TRBV24-1 and J is TRBJ2-1; D gene uncertain. This CDR3 spans 16 amino acids. The germline CDR1 and CDR2 sequences are KGHDR and SFDVKD. V was pared by 5 bases and J by 0 bases, with 13 bases between. CDR3 region: CATSGSYDRSYNEQFS. The CDR3 bases are TGTGCCACCAGTGGCTCGTACGATCGCTCCTACAATGAGCAGTTCTCC.

This clone was counted at least ten times. Additional DNA sequences in this sample encode the identical CDR3. The chain carries TRBV5-6 and TRBJ2-1; D is uncertain. The ends were cut back, 4 bases at V and 0 bases at J, with 14 bases in the middle. Per the germline V gene, CDR1 is SGHDT and CDR2 is YYEEEE. CDR3 length equals 16 residues. The CDR3 DNA sequence: TGTGCCAGCAGCCCCCTAGGGCGGAGCTCCTACAATGAGCAGTTCTTC. It specifies CASSPLGRSSYNEQFF.

This clone was observed at least ten times. The V call is TRBV20-1, the J call TRBJ2-5; TRBD1 might be the D (5 bases). The germline V and J ends were trimmed by 7 bases and 1 base, with 16 bases remaining between them. This CDR3 spans 14 amino acids. Germline V gene lookup returns CDR1 DFQATT and CDR2 SNEGSKA (reference sequence). The CDR3 DNA reads as TGCAGTGTTACTGTTGGGGCAGGCCAAGAGACCCAGTACTTC. It specifies CSVTVGAGQETQYF.

This clone was observed many times. V usage is TRBV5-1 and J usage is TRBJ1-2; D not certain. Looked up from germline, CDR1 is SGHRS and CDR2 is YFSETQ. V dropped 1 base and J dropped 7 bases, with 20 bases sitting between them. This CDR3 is built from 16 residues. Here the CDR3 reads CASSLLSNQGSGGYTF. CDR3 nucleotides: TGCGCCAGCAGCTTGTTATCTAACCAAGGGTCGGGTGGCTACACCTTC.

This clone has a count of ten or more. This chain links TRBV29-1 with TRBJ2-1; no clear D gene. CDR1 SQVTM and CDR2 ANQGSEA come from the germline V gene. The CDR3 has 13 residues. V lost 4 bases and J lost 8, with 15 bases in between. The CDR3 loop is CSVAVEVWHEQFF. CDR3 nucleotide sequence: TGCAGCGTTGCCGTAGAGGTCTGGCATGAGCAGTTCTTC.

This clone was found many times. The CDR3 bases are TGTGCCAGCAGTTTGACAGGGTGGAACACTGAAGCTTTCTTT. Amino acid sequence: CASSLTGWNTEAFF. The V call is TRBV27, the J call TRBJ1-1; TRBD1 aligns across 7 bases. Per germline, CDR1 MNHEY and CDR2 SMNVEV (reference sequence). The CDR3 is 14 residues long. Trimming cost V 3 bases and J 1 base; bases outside gene matches: 2.

Only a few counts were recorded for this clone. This may come from a read error, since a much larger clone is one base off. The chain employs TRBV7-9 and TRBJ1-1; no clear D gene. CDR3 length: 14 amino acids. Deletions cut 3 bases from V and 5 bases from J, with 13 bases between. CDR1 is SEHNR and CDR2 is FQNEAQ in the germline V gene (reference sequence). The DNA of the CDR3 is TGTGCCAGCAGCTTGTCTGTATGGAGGACTGAAGCTTTCTTT. It is translated as CASSLSVWRTEAFF.